The next 11 T cell receptor beta chains were all read from a single sample in a study of beta chain features in type 1 diabetes. What was sequenced were expressed TCRB transcripts, since all of the isolated RNA had been reverse transcribed. Libraries were prepared by immunoSEQ multiplex PCR; TCRdb keeps only in-frame clonotypes and omits some of them. Altogether around 430,000 clones are present, around 28% being singletons, with the ten largest covering about 0.065%. Sequenced sample: naive CD4+ T cells from blood. These receptors were obtained from a man between 18 and 35 years old in good health.

This clone was seen just once. The V and J genes are TRBV30 and TRBJ1-4; D gene uncertain. The CDR3 contains 15 residues. Trimming took 1 base from V and 7 from J, leaving 16 bases between them. Germline V gene data show CDR1 as GTSNPN and CDR2 as SVGIG (reference sequence). The CDR3 DNA follows: TGTGCCTGGAGTGAATTGACGGTCCTCGGTGAAAAACTGTTTTTT. This gives the protein CAWSELTVLGEKLFF. The full variable domain, completed using reference TRBV30 and TRBJ1-4, is SQTIHQWPATLVQPVGSPLSLECTVEGTSNPNLYWYRQAAGRGLQLLFYSVGIGQISSEVPQNLSASRPQDRQFILSSKKLLLSDSGFYLCAWSELTVLGEKLFFGSGTQLSVL.

The chain recombines TRBV7-9 with TRBJ2-7, with a weak D call TRBD1 (5 bases). This CDR3 spans 17 amino acids. Germline V gene lookup returns CDR1 SEHNR and CDR2 FQNEAQ (reference sequence). Trimming pared 4 bases from V and 0 bases from J, leaving 19 bases between. CDR3 in amino acids: CASSSNAWTRSSYEQYF. The CDR3 region has the DNA TGTGCCAGCAGCTCAAACGCGTGGACAAGGAGCTCCTACGAGCAGTACTTC.

The chain joins TRBV30 to TRBJ1-4; weak D call: TRBD1 (6 bases). CDR1 and CDR2 from the germline V gene are GTSNPN and SVGIG (reference sequence). Trimming cost V 3 bases and J 4 bases, with 24 bases left between them. This CDR3 spans 18 amino acids. The CDR3 coding sequence is TGTGCCTGGAGCCGAAGACAGTATGTGGGGGCAATTAATGAAAAACTGTTTTTT. As protein: CAWSRRQYVGAINEKLFF.

V is TRBV9 and J is TRBJ2-7, with D maybe TRBD1 (7 bases). Per germline, CDR1 SGDLS and CDR2 YYNGEE. V lost 0 bases to trimming and J lost 3 bases, with 10 bases between them. This CDR3 comprises 14 residues. In nucleotides, the CDR3 is TGTGCCAGCAGCGTAGGCAGGGGGGACTACGAGCAGTACTTC. It encodes CASSVGRGDYEQYF.

The chain couples TRBV7-2 to TRBJ2-4, with 11 positions matching TRBD2. Trimming took 4 bases from V and 2 from J; bases not matched to a gene: 7. The germline V gene has CDR1 SGHTA and CDR2 FQGNSA. This CDR3 has 17 residues. This CDR3 is CASSSPGLAASKNIQYF. The CDR3 nucleotides are TGTGCCAGCAGCTCCCCGGGACTAGCGGCATCCAAAAACATTCAGTACTTC.

The chain recombines TRBV18 with TRBJ1-2; D is perhaps TRBD1 (5 bases). This CDR3 is built from 13 residues. The V gene's germline CDR1 is KGHSH and CDR2 LQKENI. Trimming pared 6 bases from V and 8 bases from J, leaving 16 bases between. DNA of the CDR3: TGTGCCAGCTCGCCCAGGGAGGGAGAGGGCTACACCTTC. Its translation: CASSPREGEGYTF.

The chain couples TRBV4-1 to TRBJ2-1; maybe TRBD2 (6 bases). The V end was cut by 3 bases, the J end by 7 bases, with 13 bases between. CDR1 is MGHRA and CDR2 is YSYEKL in the germline V gene. The CDR3 extends over 14 amino acids. The CDR3 DNA sequence: TGCGCCAGCAGCCACCCTCGGGGGTTAAATGAGCAGTTCTTC. It yields the protein CASSHPRGLNEQFF.

This clone was counted a few times. V gene TRBV29-1 combines with J gene TRBJ2-5; TRBD1 is a possible D gene (5 bases). V gave up 7 bases and J gave up 2 bases, with 8 bases separating them. Germline V lookup: CDR1 SQVTM, CDR2 ANQGSEA. CDR3 length: 11 residues. Written as DNA, the CDR3 is TGCAGCGGGGGCGGTCAAGAGACCCAGTACTTC. This codes for CSGGGQETQYF.

The chain recombines TRBV6-1 with TRBJ2-7, with D perhaps being TRBD1 or TRBD2 (5 bases each). V was shortened by 4 bases and J by 4 bases, with 20 bases between the two germline ends. Germline CDR1 reads MNHNS; CDR2 reads SASEGT. The CDR3 covers 16 residues. The DNA of the CDR3 is TGTGCCAGCAGTGGGGACGGCAGTCCGTTTCGATACGAGCAGTACTTC. Translating it yields CASSGDGSPFRYEQYF.

The chain is built from TRBV19 and TRBJ1-2; the D is unclear. With 2 bases removed from V and 1 base from J, the gap between germline ends came to 8 bases. The CDR3 is 14 amino acids. CDR1 is LNHDA, CDR2 SQIVND, per germline (reference sequence). CDR3 sequence: CASSIRPNNYGYTF. CDR3 DNA sequence: TGTGCCAGTAGTATACGTCCGAATAACTATGGCTACACCTTC.

The V call is TRBV2, the J call TRBJ2-4; 10 nucleotides align to TRBD1. Looked up from germline, CDR1 is SNHLY and CDR2 is FYNNEI. This CDR3 contains 17 residues. The V segment lost 6 bases and the J segment 0 bases; nucleotides outside the gene matches: 8. CDR3 DNA sequence: TGTGCCAGCAGAGCCTGGACAGGGGGATTAGCCAAAAACATTCAGTACTTC. Encoded protein: CASRAWTGGLAKNIQYF.